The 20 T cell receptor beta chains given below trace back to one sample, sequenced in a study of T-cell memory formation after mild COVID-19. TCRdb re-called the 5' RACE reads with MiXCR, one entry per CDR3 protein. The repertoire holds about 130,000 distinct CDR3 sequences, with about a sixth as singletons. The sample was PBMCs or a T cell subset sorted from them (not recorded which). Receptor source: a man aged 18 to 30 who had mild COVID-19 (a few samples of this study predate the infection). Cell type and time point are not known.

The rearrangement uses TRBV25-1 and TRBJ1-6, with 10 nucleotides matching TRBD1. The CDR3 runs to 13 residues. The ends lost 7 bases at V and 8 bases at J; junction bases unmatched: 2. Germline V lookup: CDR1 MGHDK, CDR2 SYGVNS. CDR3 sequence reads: CASIGQGDSPLHF. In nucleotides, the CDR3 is TGTGCCAGCATAGGACAGGGGGATTCACCCCTCCACTTT.

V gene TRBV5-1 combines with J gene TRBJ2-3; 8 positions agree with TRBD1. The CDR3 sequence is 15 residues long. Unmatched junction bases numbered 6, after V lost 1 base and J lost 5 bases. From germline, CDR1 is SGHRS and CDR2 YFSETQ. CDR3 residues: CASSLIQGAGDTQYF. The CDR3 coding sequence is TGCGCCAGCAGCTTGATTCAGGGGGCCGGAGATACGCAGTATTTT.

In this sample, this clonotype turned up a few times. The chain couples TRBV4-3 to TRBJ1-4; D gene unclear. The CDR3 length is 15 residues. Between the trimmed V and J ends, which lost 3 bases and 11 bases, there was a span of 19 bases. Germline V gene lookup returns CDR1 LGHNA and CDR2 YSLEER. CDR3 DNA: TGCGCCAGCAGCCAGAGCCTCCTGGGGATGAGGAAACTGTTTTTT. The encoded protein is CASSQSLLGMRKLFF.

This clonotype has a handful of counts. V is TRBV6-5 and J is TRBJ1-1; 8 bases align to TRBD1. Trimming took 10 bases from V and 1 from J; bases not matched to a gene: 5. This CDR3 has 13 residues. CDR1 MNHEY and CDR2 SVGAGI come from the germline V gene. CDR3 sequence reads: CATGQGKNTEAFF. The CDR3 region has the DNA TGTGCCACCGGACAGGGCAAGAACACTGAAGCTTTCTTT.

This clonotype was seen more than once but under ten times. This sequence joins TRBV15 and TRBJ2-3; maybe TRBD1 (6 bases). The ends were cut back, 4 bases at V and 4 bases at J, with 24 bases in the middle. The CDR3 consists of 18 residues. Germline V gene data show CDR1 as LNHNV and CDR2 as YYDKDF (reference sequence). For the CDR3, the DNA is TGTGCCACCAGCACTCCCAGGAGGACAGCTTGGGGAGCAGATACGCAGTATTTT. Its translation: CATSTPRRTAWGADTQYF.

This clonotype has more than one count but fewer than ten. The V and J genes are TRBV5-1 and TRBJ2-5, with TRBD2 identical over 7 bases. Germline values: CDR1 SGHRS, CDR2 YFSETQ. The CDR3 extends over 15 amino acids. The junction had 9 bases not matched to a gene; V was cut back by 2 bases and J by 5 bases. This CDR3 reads CASSFGSTSYETQYF. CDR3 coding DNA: TGCGCCAGCAGCTTTGGCTCGACTAGCTATGAGACCCAGTACTTC.

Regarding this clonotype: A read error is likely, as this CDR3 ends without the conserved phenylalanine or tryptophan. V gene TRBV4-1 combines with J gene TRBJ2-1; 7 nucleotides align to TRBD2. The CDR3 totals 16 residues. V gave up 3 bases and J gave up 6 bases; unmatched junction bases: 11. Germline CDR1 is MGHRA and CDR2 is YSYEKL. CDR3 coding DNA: TGCGCCAGCAGCCAGGGGGAGGTGGAGCGGGGCAATGAGCAGTTCTTA. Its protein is CASSQGEVERGNEQFL.

Written as DNA, the CDR3 is TGTGCCAGCAGCCAAGGGGACTACGAGCAGTACGTC. Protein product: CASSQGDYEQYV. The rearrangement links TRBV3-1 to TRBJ2-7; D gene ambiguous. Trimming removed 1 base at V and 3 bases at J, with 4 bases between. The V gene's germline CDR1 is LGHDT and CDR2 YNNKEL (reference sequence). This CDR3 contains 12 residues.

The CDR3 here is CASSLANSVTGELFF. The CDR3 nucleotides read TGTGCCAGCAGCTTAGCTAACAGTGTCACCGGGGAGCTGTTTTTT. V gene TRBV7-2 combines with J gene TRBJ2-2; D unclear. CDR3 length: 15 residues. The germline V gene has CDR1 SGHTA and CDR2 FQGNSA. V was shortened by 0 bases and J by 4 bases, with 9 bases between the two germline ends.

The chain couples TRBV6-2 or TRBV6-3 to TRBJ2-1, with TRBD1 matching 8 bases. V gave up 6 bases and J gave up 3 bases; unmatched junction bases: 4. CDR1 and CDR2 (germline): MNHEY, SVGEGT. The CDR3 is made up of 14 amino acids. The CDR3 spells CASSPGGFYNEQFF. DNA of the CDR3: TGTGCCAGCAGCCCAGGGGGCTTCTACAATGAGCAGTTCTTC.

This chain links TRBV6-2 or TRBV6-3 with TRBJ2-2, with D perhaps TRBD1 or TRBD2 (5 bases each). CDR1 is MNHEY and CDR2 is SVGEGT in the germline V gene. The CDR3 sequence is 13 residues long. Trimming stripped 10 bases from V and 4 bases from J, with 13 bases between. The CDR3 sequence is CATWDGPTGELFF. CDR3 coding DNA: TGTGCCACCTGGGACGGGCCCACCGGGGAGCTGTTTTTT.

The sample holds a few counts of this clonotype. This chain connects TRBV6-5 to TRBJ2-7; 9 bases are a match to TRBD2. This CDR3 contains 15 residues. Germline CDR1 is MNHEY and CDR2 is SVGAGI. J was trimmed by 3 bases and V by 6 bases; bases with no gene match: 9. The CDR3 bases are TGTGCCAGCAGGTTGGGACTAGCCGCGGACTACGAGCAGTACTTC. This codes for CASRLGLAADYEQYF.

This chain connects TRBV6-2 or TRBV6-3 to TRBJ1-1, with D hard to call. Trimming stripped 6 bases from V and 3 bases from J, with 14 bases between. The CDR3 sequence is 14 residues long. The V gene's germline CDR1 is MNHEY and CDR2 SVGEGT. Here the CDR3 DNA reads TGTGCCAGCAGCGCCGACACGGCCTACACTGAAGCTTTCTTT. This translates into CASSADTAYTEAFF.

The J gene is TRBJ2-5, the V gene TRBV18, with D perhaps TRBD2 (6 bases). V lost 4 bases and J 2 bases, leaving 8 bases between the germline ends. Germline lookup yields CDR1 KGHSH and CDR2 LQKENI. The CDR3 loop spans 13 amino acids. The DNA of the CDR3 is TGTGCCAGCTCACGGGGGGAACAAGAGACCCAGTACTTC. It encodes CASSRGEQETQYF.

This CDR3 reads CASSENAPGQGADEQFF. The CDR3 DNA sequence: TGTGCCAGCAGCGAAAACGCACCGGGACAGGGGGCCGATGAGCAGTTCTTC. This chain connects TRBV3-1 to TRBJ2-1, with 12 positions matching TRBD1. The CDR3 runs 17 residues. The germline gives CDR1 LGHDT, CDR2 YNNKEL (reference sequence). V lost 5 bases to trimming and J lost 8 bases; unmatched junction nucleotides: 13.

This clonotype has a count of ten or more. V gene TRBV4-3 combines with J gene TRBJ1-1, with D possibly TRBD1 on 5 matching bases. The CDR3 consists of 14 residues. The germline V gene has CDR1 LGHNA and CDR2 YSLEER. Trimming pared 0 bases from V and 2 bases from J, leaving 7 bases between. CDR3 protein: CASSQEGGNTEAFF. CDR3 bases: TGCGCCAGCAGCCAAGAGGGGGGAAACACTGAAGCTTTCTTT.

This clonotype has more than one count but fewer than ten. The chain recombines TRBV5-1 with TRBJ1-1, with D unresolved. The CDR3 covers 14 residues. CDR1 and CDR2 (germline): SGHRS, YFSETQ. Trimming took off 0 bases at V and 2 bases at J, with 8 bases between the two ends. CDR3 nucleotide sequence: TGCGCCAGCAGCTTGGGACGGCGAAACACTGAAGCTTTCTTT. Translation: CASSLGRRNTEAFF.

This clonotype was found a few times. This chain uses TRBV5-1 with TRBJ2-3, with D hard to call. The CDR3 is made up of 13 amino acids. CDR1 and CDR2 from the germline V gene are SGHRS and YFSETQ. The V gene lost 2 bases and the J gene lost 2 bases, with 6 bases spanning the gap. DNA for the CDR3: TGCGCCAGCAGCTTAGTCCCCACAGATACGCAGTATTTT. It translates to CASSLVPTDTQYF.

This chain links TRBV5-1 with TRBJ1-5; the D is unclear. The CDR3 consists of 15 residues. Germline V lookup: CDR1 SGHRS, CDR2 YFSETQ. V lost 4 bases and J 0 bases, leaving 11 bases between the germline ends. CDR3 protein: CASSVGEHSNQPQHF. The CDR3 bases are TGCGCCAGCAGCGTCGGGGAGCATAGCAATCAGCCCCAGCATTTT.

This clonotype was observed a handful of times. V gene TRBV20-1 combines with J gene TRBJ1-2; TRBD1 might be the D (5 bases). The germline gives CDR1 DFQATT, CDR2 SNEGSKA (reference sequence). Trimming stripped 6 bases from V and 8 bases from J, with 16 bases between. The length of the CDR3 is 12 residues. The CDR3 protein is CSAWTLREGYTF. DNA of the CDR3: TGCAGTGCGTGGACACTCAGGGAGGGCTACACCTTC.